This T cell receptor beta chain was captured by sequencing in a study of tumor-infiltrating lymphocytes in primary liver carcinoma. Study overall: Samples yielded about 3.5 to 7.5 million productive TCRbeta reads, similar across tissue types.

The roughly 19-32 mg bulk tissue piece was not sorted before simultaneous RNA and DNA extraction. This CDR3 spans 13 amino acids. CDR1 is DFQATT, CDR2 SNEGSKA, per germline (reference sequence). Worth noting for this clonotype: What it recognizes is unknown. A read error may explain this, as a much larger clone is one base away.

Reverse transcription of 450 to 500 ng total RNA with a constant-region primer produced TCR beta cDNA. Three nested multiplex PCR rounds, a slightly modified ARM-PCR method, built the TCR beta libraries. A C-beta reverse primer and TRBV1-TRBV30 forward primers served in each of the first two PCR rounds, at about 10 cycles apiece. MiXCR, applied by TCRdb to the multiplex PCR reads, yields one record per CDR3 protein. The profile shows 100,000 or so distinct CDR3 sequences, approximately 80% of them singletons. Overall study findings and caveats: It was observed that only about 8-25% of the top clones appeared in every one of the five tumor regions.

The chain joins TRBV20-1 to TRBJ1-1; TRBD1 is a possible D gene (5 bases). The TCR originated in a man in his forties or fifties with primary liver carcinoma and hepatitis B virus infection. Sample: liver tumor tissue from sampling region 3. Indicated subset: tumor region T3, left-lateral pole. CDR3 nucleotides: TGCAGTGCCGAGGACATCACGAACACTGAAGCTATCTTT. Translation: CSAEDITNTEAIF.